A single TCR beta chain is shown here with its context. Its antigen is as yet unknown. This sample was taken from a study of cytomegalovirus exposure and HLA in healthy donors. Study context: An earlier analysis found fewer than 140 million unique TCR beta sequences from approximately 190 million T cells. Study-level findings and limits: Among TCR beta chains of equal frequency, HLA-associated ones were more clonally expanded in a later analysis. A later analysis linked a missense DCLRE1C variant to TCR beta V- and J-gene trimming.

This CDR3 has 16 amino acids. The V and J ends lost 0 bases and 2 bases, in that order; junction bases with no gene match: 6. Per germline, CDR1 SGHRS and CDR2 YFSETQ. In the PCR, 60 Vbeta and 13 Jbeta primers were used. Generated by immunoSEQ multiplex PCR, the TCRdb table keeps only in-frame clones and is missing some. The sample shows 150,000 to 200,000 clones, around 80% of them seen only once. The rearrangement joins TRBV5-1 to TRBJ2-3; 7 bases map to TRBD2. The clonotype comes from a man between 40 and 49 years old in good health and CMV-seronegative. Sequences were obtained from PBMCs. CDR3 in amino acids: CASSLGPSGITDTQYF. The CDR3 bases are TGCGCCAGCAGCTTGGGGCCTAGCGGAATCACAGATACGCAGTATTTT.